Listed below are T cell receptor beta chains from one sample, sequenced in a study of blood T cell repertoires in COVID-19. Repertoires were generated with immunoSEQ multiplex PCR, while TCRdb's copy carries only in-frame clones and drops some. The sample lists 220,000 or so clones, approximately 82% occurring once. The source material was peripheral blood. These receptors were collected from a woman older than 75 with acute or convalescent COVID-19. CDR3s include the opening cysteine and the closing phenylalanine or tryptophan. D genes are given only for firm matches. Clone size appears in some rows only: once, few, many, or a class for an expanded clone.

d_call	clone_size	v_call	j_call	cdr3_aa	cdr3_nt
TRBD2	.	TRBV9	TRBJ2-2	CASSVVAPGGGNGELFF	TGTGCCAGCAGCGTAGTTGCTCCGGGGGGAGGAAACGGGGAGCTGTTTTTT
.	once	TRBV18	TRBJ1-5	CASSLGSGSNQPQHF	TGTGCCAGCTCCCTCGGTTCTGGTAGCAATCAGCCCCAGCATTTT
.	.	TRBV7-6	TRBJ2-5	CASSRSVETQYF	TGTGCCAGCAGCAGAAGCGTGGAGACCCAGTACTTC
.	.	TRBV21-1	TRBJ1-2	CASSKGPGQLGANYGYTF	TGTGCCAGCAGCAAAGGCCCGGGACAGCTTGGAGCTAACTATGGCTACACCTTC
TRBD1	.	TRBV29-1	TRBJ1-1	CSATTGDTEAFF	TGCAGCGCCACGACAGGGGACACTGAAGCTTTCTTT
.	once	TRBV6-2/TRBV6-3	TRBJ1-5	CASSYSGGKGRQPQHF	TGTGCCAGCAGTTACTCGGGCGGGAAGGGGCGGCAGCCCCAGCATTTT
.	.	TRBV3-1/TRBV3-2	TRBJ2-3	CASSQATPDTQYF	TGTGCCAGCAGCCAAGCTACTCCAGATACGCAGTATTTT
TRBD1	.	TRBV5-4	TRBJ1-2	CASSLATGGYGYTF	TGTGCCAGCAGCTTGGCTACAGGGGGCTATGGCTACACCTTC
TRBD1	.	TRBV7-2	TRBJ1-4	CASSTTGGKDEKLFF	TGTGCCAGCAGCACCACAGGGGGTAAAGATGAAAAACTGTTTTTT
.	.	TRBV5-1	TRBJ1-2	CASSSGDPNYGYTF	TGCGCCAGCAGTTCAGGGGACCCCAACTATGGCTACACCTTC
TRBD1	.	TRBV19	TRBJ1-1	CASGITGGRGGEAFF	TGTGCCAGTGGGATTACAGGGGGCAGGGGCGGAGAAGCTTTCTTT
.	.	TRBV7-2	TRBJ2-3	CASSLDLTVITDTQYF	TGTGCCAGCAGCTTAGATCTGACAGTTATCACAGATACGCAGTATTTT
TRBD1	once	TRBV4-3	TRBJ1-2	CASSLETGTATGYTF	TGCGCCAGCAGCCTAGAAACCGGGACAGCCACGGGCTACACCTTC
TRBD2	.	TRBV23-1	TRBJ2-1	CARWTGGYNEQFF	TGCGCCAGGTGGACGGGAGGATACAATGAGCAGTTCTTC
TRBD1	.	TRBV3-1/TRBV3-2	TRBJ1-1	CASSLQGIGTEAFF	TGTGCCAGCAGCCTACAGGGGATAGGGACTGAAGCTTTCTTT
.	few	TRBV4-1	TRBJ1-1	CASSQGLPVSSNTEAFF	TGCGCCAGCAGCCAAGGGCTCCCAGTGTCTTCAAACACTGAAGCTTTCTTT
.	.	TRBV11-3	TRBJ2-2	CASSLVRAAGELFF	TGTGCCAGCAGCTTAGTCAGGGCGGCCGGGGAGCTGTTTTTT